The 26 T cell receptor beta chains below were found in one sample sequenced in a study of response to subunit inactivated influenza vaccine. TCRdb re-called the RT-PCR reads through MiXCR, storing one row per CDR3 protein. The sample carries more than 500,000 distinct CDR3 sequences, 11% recorded once. The same data also went into a second study, on T cells expressing NK-cell markers. That source notes: TCR beta libraries carry UMIs added by 5'RACE template switching.

This sample comprised PBMCs from blood, obtained on the day of vaccination. The receptors shown here come from a man between 50 and 59 years old who received an inactivated influenza vaccine.

The chain recombines TRBV20-1 with TRBJ1-4, with a possible D match to TRBD1 (5 bases). Trimming cost V 0 bases and J 5 bases, with 13 bases left between them. This CDR3 contains 15 residues. CDR1 and CDR2 (germline): DFQATT, SNEGSKA (reference sequence). CDR3 nucleotide sequence: TGCAGTGCTAGAGATTTCCGGGGGTGGAATGAAAAACTGTTTTTT. The encoded protein is CSARDFRGWNEKLFF.

Concerning this clonotype: Mismatch with germline at one junction end may stem from a read error. The V and J genes are TRBV7-3 and TRBJ2-1; 9 nucleotides agree with TRBD2. The germline gives CDR1 SGHTA, CDR2 FQGTGA. CDR3 length: 15 residues. Here the CDR3 reads CVSSFLAGYANEQFF. The CDR3 DNA reads TGTGTCAGCAGCTTCCTAGCGGGGTACGCCAATGAGCAGTTCTTC. Drawing the rest from reference TRBV7-3 and TRBJ2-1, the complete variable domain is GAGVSQTPSNKVTEKGKYVELRCDPISGHTALYWYRQSLGQGPEFLIYFQGTGAADDSGLPNDRFFAVRPEGSVSTLKIQRTERGDSAVYLCVSSFLAGYANEQFFGPGTRLTVL.

In this sample, this clonotype turned up many times. The chain recombines TRBV12-3 or TRBV12-4 with TRBJ2-3; D not certain. The CDR3 loop spans 12 amino acids. V lost 6 bases, J lost 14 bases, and 18 bases lay in between. CDR3 in amino acids: CASSSPPTLAYF. The CDR3 DNA is TGTGCCAGCAGCTCCCCTCCCACTCTTGCGTATTTT.

There are many counts of this clonotype. This sequence joins TRBV10-1 and TRBJ2-5; no clear D gene. The CDR3 has 12 amino acids. V was clipped by 3 bases and J by 5 bases, with 7 bases between them. Germline CDR1 and CDR2: WNHNN and SYGVQD (reference sequence). The CDR3 DNA is TGCGCCAGCAGTGATAGTACGGAGACCCAGTACTTC. Its protein is CASSDSTETQYF.

V gene TRBV2 combines with J gene TRBJ1-1; a weak D match, TRBD1 (5 bases). The CDR3 runs to 13 residues. Germline loops: CDR1 SNHLY, CDR2 FYNNEI. The V end was cut by 10 bases, the J end by 10 bases, with 22 bases between. CDR3 coding DNA: TGTGCCACCGGAGAGGGACCTCAGCGAGGAGCTTTCTTT. Its translation: CATGEGPQRGAFF.

The chain recombines TRBV6-1 with TRBJ2-7; 14 bases map to TRBD2. With 7 bases clipped from V and 7 bases from J, the junction kept 6 bases outside the gene matches. This CDR3 region has 14 residues. Germline-derived CDR1 and CDR2 are MNHNS and SASEGT. The DNA of the CDR3 is TGTGCCAGCACCGGGACTAGCGGGAGTTGGGAGCAGTACTTC. Its protein product is CASTGTSGSWEQYF.

The chain is built from TRBV9 and TRBJ2-7; a weak D match, TRBD2 (5 bases). The CDR3 spans 13 residues. Germline CDR1 and CDR2: SGDLS and YYNGEE. The V gene lost 0 bases and the J gene lost 5 bases, with 9 bases spanning the gap. The CDR3 nucleotides are TGTGCCAGCAGCGTAGCTCCGAGGGACGAGCAGTACTTC. This sequence encodes CASSVAPRDEQYF.

This clonotype was picked up a small number of times. The chain employs TRBV2 and TRBJ1-4; D gene ambiguous. Germline CDR1 and CDR2: SNHLY and FYNNEI. The CDR3 spans 14 residues. V shed 6 bases and J shed 5 bases, with 13 bases lying between them. The CDR3: CASSERVGNEKLFF. In DNA form, the CDR3 reads TGTGCCAGCAGCGAACGAGTAGGCAATGAAAAACTGTTTTTT.

V is TRBV20-1 and J is TRBJ2-3, with 7 bases fitting TRBD1. Germline CDR1 is DFQATT and CDR2 is SNEGSKA (reference sequence). Germline trimming cut 0 bases from V and 2 bases from J; bases unmatched to any gene: 14. The CDR3 covers 18 residues. CDR3 sequence reads: CSARDPSGQSFLTDTQYF. The CDR3 coding sequence is TGCAGTGCTAGAGATCCTTCGGGACAGTCCTTCCTCACAGATACGCAGTATTTT.

This chain links TRBV7-2 with TRBJ1-5; D is perhaps TRBD1 (6 bases). Trimming removed 5 bases from V and 7 bases from J, with 15 bases in between. There are 14 residues in the CDR3. The V gene's germline CDR1 is SGHTA and CDR2 FQGNSA. As DNA, the CDR3 is TGTGCCAGCAGCCCCCGCGGAGGGGGGCAGCCCCAGCATTTT. Translated, it gives CASSPRGGGQPQHF.

This clonotype was seen many times. V gene TRBV7-2 combines with J gene TRBJ2-2; 13 nucleotides line up with TRBD2. Germline V lookup: CDR1 SGHTA, CDR2 FQGNSA. V trimming: 6 bases; J trimming: 4 bases; junction bases outside the gene matches: 5. The CDR3 totals 16 residues. CDR3 residues: CASRKGLAGVTGELFF. In DNA, the CDR3 is TGTGCCAGCAGAAAAGGACTAGCGGGAGTCACCGGGGAGCTGTTTTTT.

This clonotype was observed many times. Here the CDR3 reads CATSRGLAGEADTQYF. CDR3 in DNA: TGTGCCACCAGCAGAGGGCTAGCGGGAGAAGCAGATACGCAGTATTTT. The chain recombines TRBV15 with TRBJ2-3; 10 nucleotides line up with TRBD2. With V trimmed by 1 base and J by 4 bases, 5 bases remained unmatched. The CDR3 runs to 16 residues. Germline loops: CDR1 LNHNV, CDR2 YYDKDF (reference sequence).

This clonotype occurred a few times. The chain carries TRBV15 and TRBJ1-5, with TRBD1 matching 10 bases. The CDR3 sequence is 14 residues long. The V segment lost 3 bases and the J segment 5 bases; nucleotides outside the gene matches: 1. Germline values: CDR1 LNHNV, CDR2 YYDKDF (reference sequence). The CDR3 bases are TGTGCCACCAGCAGCGGGACAGGGGATCAGCCCCAGCATTTT. Its translation: CATSSGTGDQPQHF.

At least ten counts were recorded for this clonotype. The chain combines TRBV10-3 with TRBJ2-3, with 7 positions matching TRBD2. V was pared by 8 bases and J by 4 bases, with 12 bases of the junction left unmatched. CDR1 is ENHRY and CDR2 is SYGVKD in the germline V gene. The CDR3 consists of 15 residues. The CDR3 sequence is CAIGPGGSDSDTQYF. For the CDR3, the DNA is TGTGCCATCGGCCCGGGCGGGAGTGATTCAGATACGCAGTATTTT.

This clonotype occurred a few times. The chain couples TRBV20-1 to TRBJ2-1; D remains unclear. The CDR3 runs 14 residues. CDR1 is DFQATT, CDR2 SNEGSKA, per germline (reference sequence). V lost 5 bases to trimming and J lost 5 bases, with 16 bases between them. This CDR3 is CSALGKYNNNEQFF. CDR3 coding DNA: TGCAGTGCTTTGGGGAAGTACAATAACAATGAGCAGTTCTTC.

This clonotype was detected ten times or more. V usage is TRBV18 and J usage is TRBJ2-7; 7 nucleotides match TRBD1. Germline-derived CDR1 and CDR2 are KGHSH and LQKENI. J was trimmed by 0 bases and V by 1 base; bases with no gene match: 0. CDR3 length: 14 residues. The CDR3 sequence: CASSPRDSSYEQYF. The DNA of the CDR3 is TGTGCCAGCTCACCACGGGACAGCTCCTACGAGCAGTACTTC. The whole variable domain, filled in from reference TRBV18 and TRBJ2-7, reads NAGVMQNPRHLVRRRGQEARLRCSPMKGHSHVYWYRQLPEEGLKFMVYLQKENIIDESGMPKERFSAEFPKEGPSILRIQQVVRGDSAAYFCASSPRDSSYEQYFGPGTRLTVT.

CDR3 residues: CSGSAEETQYF. The CDR3 DNA is TGCAGCGGATCAGCGGAAGAGACCCAGTACTTC. The genes are TRBV29-1 and TRBJ2-5; tentative D call: TRBD2 (5 bases). The CDR3 runs 11 residues. Trimming took off 7 bases at V and 3 bases at J, with 9 bases between the two ends. Germline CDR1 reads SQVTM; CDR2 reads ANQGSEA.

The chain is built from TRBV20-1 and TRBJ2-3; 7 nucleotides match TRBD2. The CDR3 runs 17 residues. CDR1 DFQATT and CDR2 SNEGSKA come from the germline V gene (reference sequence). The CDR3 coding sequence is TGCAGCCCAGGCCTCGCGGGGGAGGACCCTTTCACAGATACGCAGTATTTT. Translation gives CSPGLAGEDPFTDTQYF.

The J gene is TRBJ1-4, the V gene TRBV27; 8 bases are shared with TRBD1. This CDR3 is 15 amino acids long. Germline V CDR1 and CDR2: MNHEY, SMNVEV (reference sequence). Germline trimming cut 9 bases from V and 7 bases from J; bases unmatched to any gene: 13. The CDR3 loop is CASGQGAAGGEKLFF. The CDR3 DNA reads TGTGCCAGTGGACAGGGTGCCGCGGGGGGTGAAAAACTGTTTTTT.

V and J are TRBV24-1 and TRBJ2-6, with D possibly matching TRBD1 (6 bases). The CDR3 loop spans 16 amino acids. Trimming took off 2 bases at V and 3 bases at J, with 10 bases between the two ends. Germline lookup yields CDR1 KGHDR and CDR2 SFDVKD. The CDR3 spells CATSDSDRLGANVLTF. Here the CDR3 DNA reads TGTGCCACCAGTGATTCCGACAGGCTTGGGGCCAACGTCCTGACTTTC.

This clonotype was found many times. This chain uses TRBV27 with TRBJ2-1; D might be TRBD2 (6 bases). Germline V gives CDR1 MNHEY, CDR2 SMNVEV (reference sequence). Trimming pared 2 bases from V and 0 bases from J, leaving 14 bases between. CDR3 length equals 17 residues. The CDR3: CASSLRQRANSYNEQFF. CDR3 bases: TGTGCCAGCAGTTTAAGGCAGCGGGCGAACTCCTACAATGAGCAGTTCTTC.

The CDR3 loop reads CASSLKQGGEQYF. The DNA for the CDR3 is TGTGCCAGCAGTTTGAAGCAGGGAGGCGAGCAGTACTTC. This rearrangement joins TRBV12-3 or TRBV12-4 to TRBJ2-7, with D perhaps TRBD2 (6 bases). Trimming left V 3 bases short and J 6 bases short, with 12 bases between. The CDR3 has 13 amino acids.

The CDR3 DNA sequence: TGCAGTAACAAGGGACTATCGCAAGAGACCCAGTACTTC. Protein: CSNKGLSQETQYF. V usage is TRBV20-1 and J usage is TRBJ2-5; 7 positions agree with TRBD2. Trimming cost V 8 bases and J 2 bases; bases outside gene matches: 8. CDR1 DFQATT and CDR2 SNEGSKA come from the germline V gene (reference sequence). This CDR3 comprises 13 residues.

The V and J genes are TRBV5-5 and TRBJ2-1, with D tentatively TRBD2 (5 bases). This CDR3 has 14 residues. The ends were cut back, 4 bases at V and 7 bases at J, with 15 bases in the middle. Germline values: CDR1 SGHKS, CDR2 YYEKEE (reference sequence). The CDR3, as DNA: TGTGCCAGCAGCCGACGGGTCGGGGAGAATGAGCAGTTCTTC. It translates to CASSRRVGENEQFF.

The chain has TRBV5-1 and TRBJ2-3; the match to TRBD2 covers 7 bases. With 1 base clipped from V and 5 bases from J, the junction kept 10 bases outside the gene matches. Germline-derived CDR1 and CDR2 are SGHRS and YFSETQ. The CDR3 consists of 16 residues. The CDR3 DNA is TGCGCCAGCAGCTTGTTGGGCGGGAGCAGTAGAGATACGCAGTATTTT. Amino acids: CASSLLGGSSRDTQYF.

The table lists this clonotype with many counts. Sequence at one end of the junction differs from germline and may be a read error. The chain links TRBV5-1 to TRBJ2-7, with a possible D match to TRBD2 (6 bases). Germline V CDR1 and CDR2: SGHRS, YFSETQ. The length of the CDR3 is 11 residues. This chain's CDR3 is CASSIGGEQYF. The CDR3 coding sequence is TGTGCCAGCAGTATCGGGGGCGAGCAGTACTTC.